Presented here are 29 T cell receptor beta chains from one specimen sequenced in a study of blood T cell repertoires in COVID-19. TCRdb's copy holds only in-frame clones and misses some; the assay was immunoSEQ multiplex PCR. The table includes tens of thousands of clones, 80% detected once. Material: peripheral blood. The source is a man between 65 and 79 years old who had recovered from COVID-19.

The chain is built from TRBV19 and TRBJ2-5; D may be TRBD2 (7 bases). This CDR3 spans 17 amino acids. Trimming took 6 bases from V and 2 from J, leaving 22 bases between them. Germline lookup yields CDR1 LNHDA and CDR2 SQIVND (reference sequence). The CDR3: CASSKKSGGAGQETQYF. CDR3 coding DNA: TGTGCCAGTAGCAAAAAGTCGGGGGGCGCGGGGCAAGAGACCCAGTACTTC.

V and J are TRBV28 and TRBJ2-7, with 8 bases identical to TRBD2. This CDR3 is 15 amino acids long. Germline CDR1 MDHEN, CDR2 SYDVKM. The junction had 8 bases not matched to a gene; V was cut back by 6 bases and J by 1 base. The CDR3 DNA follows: TGTGCCAGCAGCCAACTAGGACTAGCTTCCTACGAGCAGTACTTC. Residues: CASSQLGLASYEQYF. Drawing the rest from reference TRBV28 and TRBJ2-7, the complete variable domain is DVKVTQSSRYLVKRTGEKVFLECVQDMDHENMFWYRQDPGLGLRLIYFSYDVKMKEKGDIPEGYSVSREKKERFSLILESASTNQTSMYLCASSQLGLASYEQYFGPGTRLTVT.

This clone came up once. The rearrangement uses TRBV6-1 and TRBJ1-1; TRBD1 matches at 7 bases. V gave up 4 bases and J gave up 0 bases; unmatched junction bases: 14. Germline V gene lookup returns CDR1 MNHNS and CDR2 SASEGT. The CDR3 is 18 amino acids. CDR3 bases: TGTGCCAGCAGTGGGGGCGCGGGACAGAGGGGATTGAACACTGAAGCTTTCTTT. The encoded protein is CASSGGAGQRGLNTEAFF.

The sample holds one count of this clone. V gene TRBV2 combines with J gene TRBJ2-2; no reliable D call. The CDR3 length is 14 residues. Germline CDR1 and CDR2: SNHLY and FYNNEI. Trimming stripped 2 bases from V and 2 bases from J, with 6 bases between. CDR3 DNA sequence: TGTGCCAGCAGTGAATGGGCTAACACCGGGGAGCTGTTTTTT. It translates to CASSEWANTGELFF.

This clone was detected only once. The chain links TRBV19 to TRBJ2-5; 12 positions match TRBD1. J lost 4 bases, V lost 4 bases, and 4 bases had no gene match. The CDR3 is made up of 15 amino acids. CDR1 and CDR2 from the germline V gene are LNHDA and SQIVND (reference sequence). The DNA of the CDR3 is TGTGCCAGTAGTACTGGGGACAGGGGGCGAGAGACCCAGTACTTC. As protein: CASSTGDRGRETQYF.

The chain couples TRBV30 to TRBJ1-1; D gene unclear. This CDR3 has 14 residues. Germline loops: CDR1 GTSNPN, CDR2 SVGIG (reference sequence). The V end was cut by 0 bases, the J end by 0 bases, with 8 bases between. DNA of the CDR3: TGTGCCTGGAGTGTCAGTCCCATGAACACTGAAGCTTTCTTT. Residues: CAWSVSPMNTEAFF.

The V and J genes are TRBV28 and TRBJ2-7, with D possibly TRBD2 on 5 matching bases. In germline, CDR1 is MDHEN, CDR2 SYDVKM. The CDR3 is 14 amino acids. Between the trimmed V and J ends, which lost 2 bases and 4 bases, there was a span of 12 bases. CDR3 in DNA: TGTGCCAGCAGTTTACCGCGGGTTGGGTACGAGCAGTACTTC. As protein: CASSLPRVGYEQYF.

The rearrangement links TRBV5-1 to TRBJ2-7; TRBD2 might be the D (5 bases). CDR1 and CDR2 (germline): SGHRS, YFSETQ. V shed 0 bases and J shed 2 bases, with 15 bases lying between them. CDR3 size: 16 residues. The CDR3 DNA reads TGCGCCAGCAGCTTGGGTCTAGCCGGGCAGGCCTACGAGCAGTACTTC. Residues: CASSLGLAGQAYEQYF.

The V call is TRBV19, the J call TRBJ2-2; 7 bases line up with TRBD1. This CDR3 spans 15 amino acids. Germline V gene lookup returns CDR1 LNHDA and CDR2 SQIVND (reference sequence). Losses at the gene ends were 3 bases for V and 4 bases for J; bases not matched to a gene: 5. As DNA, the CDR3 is TGTGCCAGTAGTATTTCGACAGGGCTCACCGGGGAGCTGTTTTTT. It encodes CASSISTGLTGELFF.

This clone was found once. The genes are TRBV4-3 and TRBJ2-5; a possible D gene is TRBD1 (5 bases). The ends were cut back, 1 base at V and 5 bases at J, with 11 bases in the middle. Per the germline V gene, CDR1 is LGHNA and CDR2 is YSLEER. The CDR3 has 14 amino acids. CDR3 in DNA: TGCGCCAGCAGCCAAGGGACAAGTTCGGAGACCCAGTACTTC. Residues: CASSQGTSSETQYF.

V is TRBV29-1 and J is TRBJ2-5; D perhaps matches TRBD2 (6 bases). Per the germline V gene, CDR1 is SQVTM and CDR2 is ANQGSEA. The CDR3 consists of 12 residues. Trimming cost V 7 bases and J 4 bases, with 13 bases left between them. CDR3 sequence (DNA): TGCAGCGCCGAAAGGGGAGGAGAGACCCAGTACTTC. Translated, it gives CSAERGGETQYF.

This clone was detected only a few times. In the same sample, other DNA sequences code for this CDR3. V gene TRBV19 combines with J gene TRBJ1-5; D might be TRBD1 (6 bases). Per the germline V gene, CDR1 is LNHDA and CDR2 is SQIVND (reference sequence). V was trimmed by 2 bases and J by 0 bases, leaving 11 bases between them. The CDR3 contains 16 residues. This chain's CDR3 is CASSIQTGDSNQPQHF. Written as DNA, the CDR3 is TGTGCCAGTAGTATACAGACAGGCGATAGCAATCAGCCCCAGCATTTT.

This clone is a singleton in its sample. The CDR3 loop reads CASAGTGRTEAFF. The CDR3 DNA sequence: TGTGCCAGTGCCGGGACAGGGCGAACTGAAGCTTTCTTT. The J gene is TRBJ1-1, the V gene TRBV19; TRBD1 matches at 9 bases. The CDR3 consists of 13 residues. The V gene end was trimmed by 8 bases and the J gene end by 5 bases; junction bases not matched to a gene: 6. Looked up from germline, CDR1 is LNHDA and CDR2 is SQIVND (reference sequence).

DNA of the CDR3: TGTGCCAGCAGTTTCCCTAGGCGGGGGGATGGGGCCAACGTCCTGACTTTC. Amino acids: CASSFPRRGDGANVLTF. The V and J genes are TRBV27 and TRBJ2-6, with 8 bases that match TRBD2. J lost 3 bases, V lost 3 bases, and 7 bases had no gene match. The V gene's germline CDR1 is MNHEY and CDR2 SMNVEV (reference sequence). The CDR3 consists of 17 residues. The full variable domain, in which reference TRBV27 and TRBJ2-6 provide the parts outside the CDR3, is EAQVTQNPRYLITVTGKKLTVTCSQNMNHEYMSWYRQDPGLGLRQIYYSMNVEVTDKGDVPEGYKVSRKEKRNFPLILESPSPNQTSLYFCASSFPRRGDGANVLTFGAGSRLTVL.

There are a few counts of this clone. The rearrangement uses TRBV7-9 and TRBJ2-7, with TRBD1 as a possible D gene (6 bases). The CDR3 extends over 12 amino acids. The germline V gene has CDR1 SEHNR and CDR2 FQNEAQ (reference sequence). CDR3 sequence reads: CVVWTESYEQYF. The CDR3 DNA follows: TGTGTAGTCTGGACAGAGTCCTACGAGCAGTACTTC.

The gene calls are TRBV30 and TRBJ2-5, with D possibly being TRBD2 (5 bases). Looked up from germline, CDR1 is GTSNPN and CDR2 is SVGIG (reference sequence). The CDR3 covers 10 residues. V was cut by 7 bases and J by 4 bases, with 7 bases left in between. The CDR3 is CASGRETQYF. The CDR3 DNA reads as TGTGCCTCGGGGAGAGAGACCCAGTACTTC. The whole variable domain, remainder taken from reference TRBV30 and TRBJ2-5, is SQTIHQWPATLVQPVGSPLSLECTVEGTSNPNLYWYRQAAGRGLQLLFYSVGIGQISSEVPQNLSASRPQDRQFILSSKKLLLSDSGFYLCASGRETQYFGPGTRLLVL.

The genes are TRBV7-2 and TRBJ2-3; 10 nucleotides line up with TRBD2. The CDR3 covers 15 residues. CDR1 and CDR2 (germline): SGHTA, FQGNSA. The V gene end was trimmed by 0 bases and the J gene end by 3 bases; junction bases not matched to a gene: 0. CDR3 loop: CASSLAGLATDTQYF. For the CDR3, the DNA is TGTGCCAGCAGCTTAGCGGGACTAGCGACAGATACGCAGTATTTT.

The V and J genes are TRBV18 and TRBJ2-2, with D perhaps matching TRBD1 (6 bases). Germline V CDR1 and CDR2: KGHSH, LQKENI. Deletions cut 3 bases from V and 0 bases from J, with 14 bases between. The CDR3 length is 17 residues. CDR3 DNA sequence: TGTGCCAGCTCACCTTACAGGGTCCCCGCGAACACCGGGGAGCTGTTTTTT. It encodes CASSPYRVPANTGELFF.

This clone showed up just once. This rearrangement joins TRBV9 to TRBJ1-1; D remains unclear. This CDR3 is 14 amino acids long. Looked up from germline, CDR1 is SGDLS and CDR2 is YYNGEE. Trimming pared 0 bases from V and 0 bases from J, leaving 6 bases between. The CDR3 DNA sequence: TGTGCCAGCAGCGTAGGGGGAGTGAACACTGAAGCTTTCTTT. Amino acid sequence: CASSVGGVNTEAFF.

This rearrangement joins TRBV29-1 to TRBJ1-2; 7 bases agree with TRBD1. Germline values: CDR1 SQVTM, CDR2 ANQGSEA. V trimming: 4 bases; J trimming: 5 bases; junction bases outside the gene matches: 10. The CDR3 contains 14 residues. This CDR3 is CSVGATGNSYGYTF. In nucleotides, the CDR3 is TGCAGCGTTGGGGCGACAGGGAACTCGTATGGCTACACCTTC.

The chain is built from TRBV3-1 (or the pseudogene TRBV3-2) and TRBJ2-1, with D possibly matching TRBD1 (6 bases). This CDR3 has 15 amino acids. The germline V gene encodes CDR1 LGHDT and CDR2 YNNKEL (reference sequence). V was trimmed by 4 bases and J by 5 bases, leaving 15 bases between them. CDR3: CASSPQGILDNEQFF. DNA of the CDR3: TGTGCCAGCAGCCCCCAGGGGATCCTTGACAATGAGCAGTTCTTC.

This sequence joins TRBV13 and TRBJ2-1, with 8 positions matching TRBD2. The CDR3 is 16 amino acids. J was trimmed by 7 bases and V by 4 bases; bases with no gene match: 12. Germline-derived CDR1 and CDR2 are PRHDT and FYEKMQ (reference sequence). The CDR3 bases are TGTGCCAGCAGCTCTCGGCGGGCTAGCGGGCGGAATGAGCAGTTCTTC. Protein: CASSSRRASGRNEQFF.

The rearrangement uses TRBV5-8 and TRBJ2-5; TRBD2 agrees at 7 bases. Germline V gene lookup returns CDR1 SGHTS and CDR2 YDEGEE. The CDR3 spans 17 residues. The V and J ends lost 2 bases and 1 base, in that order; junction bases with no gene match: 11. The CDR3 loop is CASSFYPSGISQETQYF. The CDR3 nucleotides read TGTGCCAGCAGCTTTTACCCTAGCGGAATTTCCCAAGAGACCCAGTACTTC. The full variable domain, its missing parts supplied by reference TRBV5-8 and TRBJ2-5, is EAGVTQSPTHLIKTRGQQATLRCSPISGHTSVYWYQQALGLGLQFLLWYDEGEERNRGNFPPRFSGRQFPNYSSELNVNALELEDSALYLCASSFYPSGISQETQYFGPGTRLLVL.

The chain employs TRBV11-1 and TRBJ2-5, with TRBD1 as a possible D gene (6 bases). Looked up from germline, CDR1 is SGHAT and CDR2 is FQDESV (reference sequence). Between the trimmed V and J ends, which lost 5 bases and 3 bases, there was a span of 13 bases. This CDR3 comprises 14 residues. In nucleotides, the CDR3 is TGTGCCAGCAGCCCTAGTGGGGGCGAAGAGACCCAGTACTTC. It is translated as CASSPSGGEETQYF.

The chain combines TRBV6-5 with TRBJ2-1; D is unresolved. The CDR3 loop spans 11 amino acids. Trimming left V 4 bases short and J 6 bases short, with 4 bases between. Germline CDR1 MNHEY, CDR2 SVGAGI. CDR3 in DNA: TGTGCCAGCAGTTTCCTCAATGAGCAGTTCTTC. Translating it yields CASSFLNEQFF.

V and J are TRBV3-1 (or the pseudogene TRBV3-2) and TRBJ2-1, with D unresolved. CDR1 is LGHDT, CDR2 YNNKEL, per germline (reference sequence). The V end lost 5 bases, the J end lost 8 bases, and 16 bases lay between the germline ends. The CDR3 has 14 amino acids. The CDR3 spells CASSENARFDEQFF. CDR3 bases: TGTGCCAGCAGCGAAAACGCCCGGTTCGATGAGCAGTTCTTC.

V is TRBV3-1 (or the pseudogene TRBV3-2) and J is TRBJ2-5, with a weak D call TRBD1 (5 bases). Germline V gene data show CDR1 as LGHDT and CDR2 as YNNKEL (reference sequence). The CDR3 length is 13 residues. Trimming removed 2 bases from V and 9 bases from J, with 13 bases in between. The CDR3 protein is CASSQRDSSSQYF. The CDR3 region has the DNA TGTGCCAGCAGCCAACGAGACAGTAGTTCCCAGTACTTC.

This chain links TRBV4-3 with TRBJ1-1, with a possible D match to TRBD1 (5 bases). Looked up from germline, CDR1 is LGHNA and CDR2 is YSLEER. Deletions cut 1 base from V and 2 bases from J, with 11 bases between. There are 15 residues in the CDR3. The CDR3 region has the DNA TGCGCCAGCAGCCAAGGGGGGGGGAGTAACACTGAAGCTTTCTTT. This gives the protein CASSQGGGSNTEAFF.

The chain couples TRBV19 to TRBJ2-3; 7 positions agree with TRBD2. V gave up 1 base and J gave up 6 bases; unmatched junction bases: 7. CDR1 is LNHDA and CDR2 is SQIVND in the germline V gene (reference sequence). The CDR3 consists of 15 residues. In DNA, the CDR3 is TGTGCCAGTAGTATAGCGCTAGCGGCCGGGGATACGCAGTATTTT. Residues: CASSIALAAGDTQYF.